Listed below are T cell receptor beta chains from one sample, sequenced in a study of blood T cell repertoires in COVID-19. Using immunoSEQ multiplex PCR, the repertoire was profiled, and TCRdb retains in-frame clones only, with some absent. Of some 110,000 clones listed, approximately 88% are singletons. Sequenced sample: peripheral blood. The receptor source for this set is a man in his 60s with acute or convalescent COVID-19. The CDR3 runs from the conserved cysteine through the conserved F or W. Fields, in order: CDR3 DNA, CDR3 protein, J gene, D gene, CDR3 length, clone size, V gene. A D gene is named only where the DNA matches it firmly. Part of the rows lack a size; the others show once, few, many or a class for expanded clones.

CDR3 DNA: TGTGCCATCACCCCGACTAGCGGGGAGGGGGCAGATACGCAGTATTTT
CDR3 protein: CAITPTSGEGADTQYF
J gene: TRBJ2-3
D gene: TRBD2
CDR3 length: 16
clone size: .
V gene: TRBV10-3

CDR3 DNA: TGTGCCAGTAGTATAGTTGCCACGCGTCCCGGGGCCAACGTCCTGACTTTC
CDR3 protein: CASSIVATRPGANVLTF
J gene: TRBJ2-6
D gene: .
CDR3 length: 17
clone size: .
V gene: TRBV19

CDR3 DNA: TGCGCCAGCAGTGAGTCGACAGGGGGAGGTTACGAGCAGTACTTC
CDR3 protein: CASSESTGGGYEQYF
J gene: TRBJ2-7
D gene: TRBD1
CDR3 length: 15
clone size: .
V gene: TRBV10-1

CDR3 DNA: TGTGCCAGCAGCCCGGCTACCGGGACAGGGGGTGATAATCAGCCCCAGCATTTT
CDR3 protein: CASSPATGTGGDNQPQHF
J gene: TRBJ1-5
D gene: TRBD1
CDR3 length: 18
clone size: .
V gene: TRBV3-1/TRBV3-2

CDR3 DNA: TGTGCCAGCAGCTTACAGGTCTCCCGTTCCTACAATGAGCAGTTCTTC
CDR3 protein: CASSLQVSRSYNEQFF
J gene: TRBJ2-1
D gene: .
CDR3 length: 16
clone size: .
V gene: TRBV5-4

CDR3 DNA: TGTGCCAGCAGCTTAGAATCCCAGGGGGCGTTCTATGGCTACACCTTC
CDR3 protein: CASSLESQGAFYGYTF
J gene: TRBJ1-2
D gene: TRBD1
CDR3 length: 16
clone size: .
V gene: TRBV7-8

CDR3 DNA: TGTGCCAGCACCTTGGGACTAGCGGGAGATACGCAGTATTTT
CDR3 protein: CASTLGLAGDTQYF
J gene: TRBJ2-3
D gene: TRBD2
CDR3 length: 14
clone size: once
V gene: TRBV2

CDR3 DNA: TGTGCCAGCAGCCAAGCATTATTCTTGACAGGGCAGTACTTC
CDR3 protein: CASSQALFLTGQYF
J gene: TRBJ2-7
D gene: .
CDR3 length: 14
clone size: .
V gene: TRBV3-1/TRBV3-2

CDR3 DNA: TGTGCCAGTAGTAAAGGGACTGCTGAAGCTTTCTTT
CDR3 protein: CASSKGTAEAFF
J gene: TRBJ1-1
D gene: .
CDR3 length: 12
clone size: .
V gene: TRBV19

CDR3 DNA: TGCAGCGTTGTGGAGCGGGCGAATGAGCAGTTCTTC
CDR3 protein: CSVVERANEQFF
J gene: TRBJ2-1
D gene: .
CDR3 length: 12
clone size: once
V gene: TRBV29-1

CDR3 DNA: TGCGCCAGCAGTGAAGTCGGAAGGGTAGCGGGTGAAAAACTGTTTTTT
CDR3 protein: CASSEVGRVAGEKLFF
J gene: TRBJ1-4
D gene: .
CDR3 length: 16
clone size: .
V gene: TRBV10-2

CDR3 DNA: TGTGCCAGCAAAGAACGGGATTTTCACGAGCAGTACTTC
CDR3 protein: CASKERDFHEQYF
J gene: TRBJ2-7
D gene: .
CDR3 length: 13
clone size: .
V gene: TRBV2

CDR3 DNA: TGTGCCAGCAGCCAAGATTGGGGCCACACCTTC
CDR3 protein: CASSQDWGHTF
J gene: TRBJ1-2
D gene: .
CDR3 length: 11
clone size: few
V gene: TRBV3-1/TRBV3-2

CDR3 DNA: TGTGCCAGCGGTAACTTCCCTACTGAAAAACTGTTTTTT
CDR3 protein: CASGNFPTEKLFF
J gene: TRBJ1-4
D gene: .
CDR3 length: 13
clone size: .
V gene: TRBV28

CDR3 DNA: TGTGCCAGCAGCTTAACACGGGATGAGCAGTTCTTC
CDR3 protein: CASSLTRDEQFF
J gene: TRBJ2-1
D gene: .
CDR3 length: 12
clone size: .
V gene: TRBV11-3

CDR3 DNA: TGTGCCAGTAGGGGACAGGGAAGCTACAATGAGCAGTTCTTC
CDR3 protein: CASRGQGSYNEQFF
J gene: TRBJ2-1
D gene: TRBD1
CDR3 length: 14
clone size: .
V gene: TRBV19

CDR3 DNA: TGTGCCATCAGCGAACAGGGGTCCGGTGGCTACACCTTC
CDR3 protein: CAISEQGSGGYTF
J gene: TRBJ1-2
D gene: TRBD1
CDR3 length: 13
clone size: .
V gene: TRBV10-3

CDR3 DNA: TGTGCCAGTTGTCCGGGACAGGGAAACTATGGCTACACCTTC
CDR3 protein: CASCPGQGNYGYTF
J gene: TRBJ1-2
D gene: TRBD1
CDR3 length: 14
clone size: once
V gene: TRBV19

CDR3 DNA: TGCGCCAGCAGCTTATTACGAGGAGGACCCTATGGCTACACCTTC
CDR3 protein: CASSLLRGGPYGYTF
J gene: TRBJ1-2
D gene: .
CDR3 length: 15
clone size: .
V gene: TRBV5-1

CDR3 DNA: TGTGCCAGCAGCAGGGACTGGGCCTACGAGCAGTACTTC
CDR3 protein: CASSRDWAYEQYF
J gene: TRBJ2-7
D gene: .
CDR3 length: 13
clone size: .
V gene: TRBV3-1/TRBV3-2

CDR3 DNA: TGTGCCAGCAGCACGGGGACTAGCGGGGATACGCAGTATTTT
CDR3 protein: CASSTGTSGDTQYF
J gene: TRBJ2-3
D gene: TRBD2
CDR3 length: 14
clone size: .
V gene: TRBV7-9

CDR3 DNA: TGTGCCAGCAGCTATAAAGGGGGTTATAATTCACCCCTCCACTTT
CDR3 protein: CASSYKGGYNSPLHF
J gene: TRBJ1-6
D gene: .
CDR3 length: 15
clone size: .
V gene: TRBV7-2

CDR3 DNA: TGTGCCAGCAACAGCCCAGATCAGCCCCAGCATTTT
CDR3 protein: CASNSPDQPQHF
J gene: TRBJ1-5
D gene: .
CDR3 length: 12
clone size: .
V gene: TRBV6-5

CDR3 DNA: TGCGCCAGCAGTGGTCCCGGGGTGAACACTGAAGCTTTCTTT
CDR3 protein: CASSGPGVNTEAFF
J gene: TRBJ1-1
D gene: .
CDR3 length: 14
clone size: .
V gene: TRBV10-1

CDR3 DNA: TGTGCCAGCAGCCCATTCAGGGGTGCAGGGGCCAACGTCCTGACTTTC
CDR3 protein: CASSPFRGAGANVLTF
J gene: TRBJ2-6
D gene: .
CDR3 length: 16
clone size: .
V gene: TRBV11-2

CDR3 DNA: TGTGCCAGCAGCGCCGGCGGGGCAGGTTTCAATCAGCCCCAGCATTTT
CDR3 protein: CASSAGGAGFNQPQHF
J gene: TRBJ1-5
D gene: .
CDR3 length: 16
clone size: .
V gene: TRBV7-9

CDR3 DNA: TGTGCCAGCAGTTTAGCGGAGGTCTCTAACTATGGCTACACCTTC
CDR3 protein: CASSLAEVSNYGYTF
J gene: TRBJ1-2
D gene: .
CDR3 length: 15
clone size: once
V gene: TRBV6-6